This T cell receptor (beta chain) originates from a study of human T cells and chemical hapten exposure. Findings and limits, study-wide: Sensitizing to DPC left TCRs with a frequency above 1 in 1000 unaltered.

At least ten counts were recorded for this clonotype. No antigen is known for it. As handled by the study authors: Individual samples carried between 23,224 and 690,600 TCRs, with approximately 100,000 as the median. A single record per CDR3 protein comes from TCRdb applying MiXCR to the RACE reads. TCRdb, rather than the study authors, made the V and J calls. The table records around 50,000 distinct CDR3 sequences, 9% to 9.5% of them present only once. Trimming cost V 6 bases and J 1 base; bases outside gene matches: 14. This CDR3 is 18 amino acids long. The germline CDR1 and CDR2 sequences are SNHLY and FYNNEI. Time point here: patch test 1, 2 weeks after DPC sensitization. Stated treatment: therapeutic diphenylcyclopropenone sensitization with weekly scalp DPC.

The sequence came from a woman aged 35 to 49 with alopecia areata. Some clones in this sample may be carry-over from other donors' samples. This chain joins TRBV2 and TRBJ2-5; 10 nucleotides agree with TRBD2. The sample here was whole blood, taken in connection with sensitization to the hapten diphenylcyclopropenone (DPC). CDR3 sequence: CASRQRPLAGARQETQYF. The CDR3 coding sequence is TGTGCCAGCAGGCAAAGGCCCCTAGCGGGGGCCCGCCAAGAGACCCAGTACTTC.